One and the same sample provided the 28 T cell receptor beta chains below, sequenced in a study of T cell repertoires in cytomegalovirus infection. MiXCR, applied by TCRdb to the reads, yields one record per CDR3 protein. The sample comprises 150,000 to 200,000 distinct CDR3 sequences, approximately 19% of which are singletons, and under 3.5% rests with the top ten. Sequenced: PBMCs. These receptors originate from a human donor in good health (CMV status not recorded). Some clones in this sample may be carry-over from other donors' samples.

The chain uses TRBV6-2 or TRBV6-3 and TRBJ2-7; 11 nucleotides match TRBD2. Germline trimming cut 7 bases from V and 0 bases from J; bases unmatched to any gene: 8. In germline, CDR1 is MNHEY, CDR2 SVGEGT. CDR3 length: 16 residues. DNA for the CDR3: TGTGCCAGCACCCACCCTACTAGCGGGAGCTCCTACGAGCAGTACTTC. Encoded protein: CASTHPTSGSSYEQYF.

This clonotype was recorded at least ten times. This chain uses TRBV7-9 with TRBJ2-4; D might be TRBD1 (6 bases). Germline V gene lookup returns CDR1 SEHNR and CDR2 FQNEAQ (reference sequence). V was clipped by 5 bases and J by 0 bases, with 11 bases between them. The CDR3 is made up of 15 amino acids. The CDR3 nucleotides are TGTGCCAGCAGCCCCGGGACACTAGCCAAAAACATTCAGTACTTC. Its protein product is CASSPGTLAKNIQYF.

CDR3 sequence (DNA): TGTGCCAGCAGCCAAGATCTGAGAGCAGGGCAGACTGGAAACACCATATATTTT. It codes for CASSQDLRAGQTGNTIYF. V usage is TRBV4-2 and J usage is TRBJ1-3; TRBD1 might be the D (5 bases). CDR1 is LGHNA and CDR2 is YNFKEQ in the germline V gene. The length of the CDR3 is 18 residues. V lost 0 bases to trimming and J lost 2 bases, with 17 bases between them.

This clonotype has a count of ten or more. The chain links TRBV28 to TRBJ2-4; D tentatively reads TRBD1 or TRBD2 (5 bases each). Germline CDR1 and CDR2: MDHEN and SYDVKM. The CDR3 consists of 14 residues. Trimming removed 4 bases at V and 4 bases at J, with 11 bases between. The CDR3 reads CASSSPGPKNIQYF. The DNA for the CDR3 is TGTGCCAGCAGTTCCCCGGGACCAAAAAACATTCAGTACTTC.

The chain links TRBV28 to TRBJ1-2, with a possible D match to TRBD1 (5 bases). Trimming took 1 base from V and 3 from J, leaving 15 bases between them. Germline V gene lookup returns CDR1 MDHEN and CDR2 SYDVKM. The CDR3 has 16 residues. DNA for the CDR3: TGTGCCAGCAGTTTATCCTGGCAGGGAGGACACTATGGCTACACCTTC. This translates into CASSLSWQGGHYGYTF.

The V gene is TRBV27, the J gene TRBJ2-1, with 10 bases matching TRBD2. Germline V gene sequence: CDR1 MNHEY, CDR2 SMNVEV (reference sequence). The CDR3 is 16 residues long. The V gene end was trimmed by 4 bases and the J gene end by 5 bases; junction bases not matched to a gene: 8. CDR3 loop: CASSSGRLAGDNEQFF. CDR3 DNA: TGTGCCAGCAGTTCGGGCCGTCTAGCGGGAGACAATGAGCAGTTCTTC.

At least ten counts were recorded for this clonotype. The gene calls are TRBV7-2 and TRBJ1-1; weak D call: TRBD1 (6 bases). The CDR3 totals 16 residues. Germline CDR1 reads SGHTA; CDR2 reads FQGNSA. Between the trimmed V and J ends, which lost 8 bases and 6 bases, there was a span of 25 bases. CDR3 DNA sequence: TGTGCCAGCGCGAATAGGGGGGTTACCGGTCGCGCTGAAGCTTTCTTT. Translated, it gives CASANRGVTGRAEAFF.

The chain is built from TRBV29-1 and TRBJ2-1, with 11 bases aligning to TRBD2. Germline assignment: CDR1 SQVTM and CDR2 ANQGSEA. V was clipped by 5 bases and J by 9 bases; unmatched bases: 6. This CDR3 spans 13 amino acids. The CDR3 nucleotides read TGCAGCGTTTGGACTAGCGGGCTTGGTGAGCAGTTCTTC. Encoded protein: CSVWTSGLGEQFF.

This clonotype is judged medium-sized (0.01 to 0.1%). The DNA for the CDR3 is TGTGCCAGCAGCTTAGTCGAGACAGGGGTCTTTAGCAATCAGCCCCAGCATTTT. Its translation: CASSLVETGVFSNQPQHF. The gene calls are TRBV7-3 and TRBJ1-5, with 8 positions matching TRBD1. The CDR3 loop spans 18 amino acids. V shed 2 bases and J 0 bases; nucleotides not matched to a gene: 9. Germline V gene data show CDR1 as SGHTA and CDR2 as FQGTGA.

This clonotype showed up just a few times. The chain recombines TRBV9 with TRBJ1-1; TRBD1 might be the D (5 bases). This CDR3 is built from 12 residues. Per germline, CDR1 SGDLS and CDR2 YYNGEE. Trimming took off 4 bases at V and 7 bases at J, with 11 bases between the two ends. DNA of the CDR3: TGTGCCAGCAGCCCGGGACCGAATGAAGCTTTCTTT. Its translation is CASSPGPNEAFF.

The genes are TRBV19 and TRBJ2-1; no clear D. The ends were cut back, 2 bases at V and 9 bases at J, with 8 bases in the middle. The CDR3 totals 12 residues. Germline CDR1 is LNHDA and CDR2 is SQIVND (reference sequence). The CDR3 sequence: CASSISLTEQFF. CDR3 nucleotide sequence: TGTGCCAGTAGTATAAGCCTGACTGAGCAGTTCTTC.

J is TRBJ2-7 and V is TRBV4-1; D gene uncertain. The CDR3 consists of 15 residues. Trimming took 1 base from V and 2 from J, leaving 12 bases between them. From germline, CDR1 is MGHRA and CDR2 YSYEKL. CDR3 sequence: CASSQADVGPYEQYF. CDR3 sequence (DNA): TGCGCCAGCAGCCAAGCCGATGTGGGTCCCTACGAGCAGTACTTC.

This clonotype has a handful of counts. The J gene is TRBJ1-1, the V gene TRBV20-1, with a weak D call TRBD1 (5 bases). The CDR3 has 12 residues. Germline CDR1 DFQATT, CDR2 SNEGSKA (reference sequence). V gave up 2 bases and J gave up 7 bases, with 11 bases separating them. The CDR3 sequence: CSARRDRDEAFF. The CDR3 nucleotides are TGCAGTGCTAGAAGAGACAGAGATGAAGCTTTCTTT.

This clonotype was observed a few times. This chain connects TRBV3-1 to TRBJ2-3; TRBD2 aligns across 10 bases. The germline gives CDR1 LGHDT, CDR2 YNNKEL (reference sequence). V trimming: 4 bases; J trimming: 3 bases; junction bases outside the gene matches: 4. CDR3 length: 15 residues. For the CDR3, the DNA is TGTGCCAGCAGCCTGGGACTAGCGTTAACAGATACGCAGTATTTT. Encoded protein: CASSLGLALTDTQYF.

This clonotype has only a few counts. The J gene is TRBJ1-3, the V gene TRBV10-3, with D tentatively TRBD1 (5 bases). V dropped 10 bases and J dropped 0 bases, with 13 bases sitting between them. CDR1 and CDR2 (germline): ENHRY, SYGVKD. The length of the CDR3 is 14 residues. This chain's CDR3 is CATRDSSSGNTIYF. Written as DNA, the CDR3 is TGTGCCACCAGGGACTCATCCTCTGGAAACACCATATATTTT.

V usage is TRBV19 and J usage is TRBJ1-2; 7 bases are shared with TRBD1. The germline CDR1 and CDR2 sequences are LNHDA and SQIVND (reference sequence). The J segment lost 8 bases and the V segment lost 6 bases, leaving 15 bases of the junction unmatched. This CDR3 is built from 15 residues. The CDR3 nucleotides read TGTGCCAGTAGCCATAGCCCGACAGGGAGAGGCGGCTACACCTTC. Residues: CASSHSPTGRGGYTF.

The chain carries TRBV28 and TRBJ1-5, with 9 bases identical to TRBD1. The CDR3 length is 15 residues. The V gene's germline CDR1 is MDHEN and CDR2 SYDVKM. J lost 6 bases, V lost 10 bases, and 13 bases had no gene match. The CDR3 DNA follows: TGTGCCATTTCCACCGGGACAGGGCTTGTTCAGCCCCAGCATTTT. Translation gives CAISTGTGLVQPQHF.

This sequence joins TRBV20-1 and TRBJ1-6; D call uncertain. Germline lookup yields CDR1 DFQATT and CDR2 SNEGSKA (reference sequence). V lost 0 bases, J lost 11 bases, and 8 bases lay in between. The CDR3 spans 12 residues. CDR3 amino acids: CSARDQEAPLHF. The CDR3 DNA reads TGCAGTGCTAGAGATCAAGAGGCACCCCTCCACTTT.

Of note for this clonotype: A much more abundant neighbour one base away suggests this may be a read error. CDR3 nucleotides: TGTGCCCGCAGAGGCGGACAGGGGGACACCGGGGAGCTGTTTTTT. Translation gives CARRGGQGDTGELFF. This chain joins TRBV7-3 and TRBJ2-2; 10 bases map to TRBD1. CDR3 length: 15 residues. Per the germline V gene, CDR1 is SGHTA and CDR2 is FQGTGA.

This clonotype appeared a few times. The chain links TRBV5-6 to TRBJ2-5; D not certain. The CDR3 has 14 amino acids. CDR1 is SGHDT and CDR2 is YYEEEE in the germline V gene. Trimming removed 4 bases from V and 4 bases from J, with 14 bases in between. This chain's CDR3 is CASSHMAFGETQYF. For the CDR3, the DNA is TGTGCCAGCAGCCACATGGCGTTCGGAGAGACCCAGTACTTC.

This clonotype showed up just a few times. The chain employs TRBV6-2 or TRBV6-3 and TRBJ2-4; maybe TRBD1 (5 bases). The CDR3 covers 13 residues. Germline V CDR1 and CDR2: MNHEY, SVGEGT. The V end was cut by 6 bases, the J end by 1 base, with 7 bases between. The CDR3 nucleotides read TGTGCCAGCAGCACAGGTGCCAAAAACATTCAGTACTTC. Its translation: CASSTGAKNIQYF.

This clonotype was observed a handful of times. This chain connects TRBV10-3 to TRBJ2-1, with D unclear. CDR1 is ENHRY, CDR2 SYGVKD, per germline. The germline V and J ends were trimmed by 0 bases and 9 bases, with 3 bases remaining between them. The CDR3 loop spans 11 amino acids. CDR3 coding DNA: TGTGCCATCAGTGAGTCGGTTGAGCAGTTCTTC. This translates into CAISESVEQFF.

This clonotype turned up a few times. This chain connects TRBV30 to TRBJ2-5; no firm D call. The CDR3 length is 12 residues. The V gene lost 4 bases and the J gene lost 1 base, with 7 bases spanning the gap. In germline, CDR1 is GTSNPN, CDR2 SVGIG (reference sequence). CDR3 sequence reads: CAWMDVQETQYF. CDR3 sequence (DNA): TGTGCCTGGATGGACGTCCAAGAGACCCAGTACTTC.

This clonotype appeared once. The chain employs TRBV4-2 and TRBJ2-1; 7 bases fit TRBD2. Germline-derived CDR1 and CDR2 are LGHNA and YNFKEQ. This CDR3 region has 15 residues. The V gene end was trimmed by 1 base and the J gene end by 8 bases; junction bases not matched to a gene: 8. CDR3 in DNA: TGTGCCAGCAGCCAAGTATGGACTAGGTCGTATGAGCAGTTCTTC. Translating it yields CASSQVWTRSYEQFF.

CDR3 sequence: CASSPFMSTDTQYF. DNA for the CDR3: TGTGCCAGCTCACCATTTATGAGCACAGATACGCAGTATTTT. The chain recombines TRBV18 with TRBJ2-3; D is unresolved. The CDR3 has 14 amino acids. Germline CDR1 and CDR2: KGHSH and LQKENI. V was trimmed by 2 bases and J by 0 bases, leaving 6 bases between them.

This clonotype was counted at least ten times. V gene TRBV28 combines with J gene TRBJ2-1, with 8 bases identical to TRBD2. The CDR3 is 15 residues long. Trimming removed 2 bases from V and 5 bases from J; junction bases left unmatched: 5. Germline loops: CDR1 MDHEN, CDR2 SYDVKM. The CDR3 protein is CASSLEAGGNNEQFF. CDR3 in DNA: TGTGCCAGCAGTTTAGAGGCGGGAGGCAACAATGAGCAGTTCTTC.

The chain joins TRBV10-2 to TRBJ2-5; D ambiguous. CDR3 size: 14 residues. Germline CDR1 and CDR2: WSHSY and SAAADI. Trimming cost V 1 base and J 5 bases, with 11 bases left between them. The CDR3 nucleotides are TGCGCCAGCAGTGAGTTGGGTAGTTGGGAGACCCAGTACTTC. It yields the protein CASSELGSWETQYF.

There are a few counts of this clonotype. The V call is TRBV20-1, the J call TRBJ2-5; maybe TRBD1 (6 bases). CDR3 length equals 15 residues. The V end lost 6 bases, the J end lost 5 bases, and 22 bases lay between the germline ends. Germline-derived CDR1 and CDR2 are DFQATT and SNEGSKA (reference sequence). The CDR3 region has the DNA TGCAGTGCCCTTCGTCTGGGCGGCACAGGGGAGACCCAGTACTTC. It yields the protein CSALRLGGTGETQYF.